The 22 T cell receptor beta chains listed next were all sequenced from one sample in a study of blood T cell repertoires in COVID-19 (TCRdb year 2020). The library was generated by the immunoSEQ multiplex PCR assay. What TCRdb holds here is the immuneACCESS table cut down to in-frame rearrangements. Part of the clones is not present; checked against another copy, under half of the missing clones reflect an unresolved V gene, and the others are unexplained. For this sample the table gives about 360,000 clones, of which around 90% were detected only once. Around 2% of the sample goes to the ten largest clones. Input material: PBMCs or T cells enriched from blood (not recorded which). Every receptor here comes from a woman aged 40 to 49 with acute COVID-19.

The chain couples TRBV11-2 to TRBJ2-5; 9 positions agree with TRBD1. Losses at the gene ends were 1 base for V and 4 bases for J; bases not matched to a gene: 4. Germline-derived CDR1 and CDR2 are SGHAT and FQNNGV. The CDR3 is 15 amino acids. CDR3 DNA sequence: TGTGCCAGCAGCTTAGGGGGACAGGGTTTAGAGACCCAGTACTTC. Translating gives CASSLGGQGLETQYF.

The V gene is TRBV13, the J gene TRBJ2-7, with 7 positions matching TRBD1. Trimming removed 5 bases from V and 3 bases from J; junction bases left unmatched: 7. Germline-derived CDR1 and CDR2 are PRHDT and FYEKMQ (reference sequence). This CDR3 spans 14 amino acids. The CDR3 nucleotides read TGTGCCAGCAGCCCCCGGACAGGCGGCTACGAGCAGTACTTC. Translating it yields CASSPRTGGYEQYF.

This chain joins TRBV19 and TRBJ1-1; D may be TRBD1 (6 bases). The ends were cut back, 5 bases at V and 2 bases at J, with 12 bases in the middle. CDR1 and CDR2 from the germline V gene are LNHDA and SQIVND (reference sequence). This CDR3 is 14 amino acids long. This CDR3 reads CASSLGTLNTEAFF. Written as DNA, the CDR3 is TGTGCCAGTAGTCTGGGGACACTAAACACTGAAGCTTTCTTT.

This chain joins TRBV30 and TRBJ2-3; perhaps TRBD2 as D (6 bases). The germline CDR1 and CDR2 sequences are GTSNPN and SVGIG (reference sequence). The germline V and J ends were trimmed by 3 bases and 5 bases, with 18 bases remaining between them. This CDR3 is 15 amino acids long. CDR3 sequence (DNA): TGTGCCTGGAGGTGGGGTGGGGGGATTGAAGATACGCAGTATTTT. Its protein product is CAWRWGGGIEDTQYF.

Concerning this clone itself: Other DNA sequences within the sample encode an identical CDR3. This sequence joins TRBV27 and TRBJ2-3; D unresolved. Trimming left V 2 bases short and J 2 bases short, with 5 bases between. The CDR3 extends over 13 amino acids. Germline V gene lookup returns CDR1 MNHEY and CDR2 SMNVEV (reference sequence). Here the CDR3 DNA reads TGTGCCAGCAGTTTACTTTCCACAGATACGCAGTATTTT. It yields the protein CASSLLSTDTQYF.

This clone turned up a few times. This rearrangement joins TRBV2 to TRBJ2-5; D ambiguous. V shed 6 bases and J shed 7 bases, with 15 bases lying between them. The germline V gene encodes CDR1 SNHLY and CDR2 FYNNEI. This CDR3 region has 13 residues. CDR3 nucleotide sequence: TGTGCCAGCAGCCAAACCAGCGTCGGGACCCAGTACTTC. The encoded protein is CASSQTSVGTQYF.

V usage is TRBV5-4 and J usage is TRBJ1-1; D unclear. This CDR3 contains 12 residues. Per germline, CDR1 SGHNT and CDR2 YYREEE (reference sequence). V shed 0 bases and J shed 8 bases, with 8 bases lying between them. The CDR3 region is CASSLAGGEAFF. DNA of the CDR3: TGTGCCAGCAGCTTGGCAGGAGGGGAAGCTTTCTTT. Supplemented by reference TRBV5-4 and TRBJ1-1, the full variable domain reads ETGVTQSPTHLIKTRGQQVTLRCSSQSGHNTVSWYQQALGQGPQFIFQYYREEENGRGNFPPRFSGLQFPNYSSELNVNALELDDSALYLCASSLAGGEAFFGQGTRLTVV.

This chain connects TRBV30 to TRBJ1-1, with unresolved D. CDR3 size: 13 residues. The V and J ends lost 3 bases and 1 base respectively, with 9 bases between them. Germline loops: CDR1 GTSNPN, CDR2 SVGIG (reference sequence). DNA for the CDR3: TGTGCCTGGAGGCGTACAGCGAACACTGAAGCTTTCTTT. Translation gives CAWRRTANTEAFF.

The chain has TRBV5-1 and TRBJ2-7, with D perhaps TRBD2 (6 bases). The CDR3 covers 17 residues. Trimming removed 0 bases at V and 3 bases at J, with 19 bases between. Germline CDR1 and CDR2: SGHRS and YFSETQ. The CDR3 sequence is CASSLGSDATGVYEQYF. The CDR3 nucleotides read TGCGCCAGCAGCTTGGGGTCAGACGCCACGGGAGTCTACGAGCAGTACTTC.

The genes are TRBV18 and TRBJ1-2, with 8 positions matching TRBD1. The germline V gene encodes CDR1 KGHSH and CDR2 LQKENI. With 6 bases clipped from V and 7 bases from J, the junction kept 16 bases outside the gene matches. CDR3 length: 16 residues. CDR3 nucleotide sequence: TGTGCCAGCTCGCCTGGACAGGGAGAGGCCTGGGGTGGCTACACCTTC. Amino acids: CASSPGQGEAWGGYTF.

The genes are TRBV5-1 and TRBJ1-1; the D is unclear. The V gene lost 4 bases and the J gene lost 1 base, with 17 bases spanning the gap. The CDR3 runs to 16 residues. The V gene's germline CDR1 is SGHRS and CDR2 YFSETQ. CDR3 protein: CASSPLGVGSNTEAFF. For the CDR3, the DNA is TGCGCCAGCAGCCCCCTAGGCGTCGGATCGAACACTGAAGCTTTCTTT.

The chain combines TRBV4-1 with TRBJ2-1, with 14 bases identical to TRBD2. Losses at the gene ends were 5 bases for V and 0 bases for J; bases not matched to a gene: 9. The V gene's germline CDR1 is MGHRA and CDR2 YSYEKL. The CDR3 spans 19 residues. The CDR3 here is CASSTRTSGGLNSYNEQFF. The CDR3 region has the DNA TGCGCCAGCAGCACCCGGACTAGCGGGGGGCTTAACTCCTACAATGAGCAGTTCTTC.

The table lists this clone with a count of one. J is TRBJ1-5 and V is TRBV12-3 or TRBV12-4, with D uncertain. CDR3 size: 12 residues. V dropped 3 bases and J dropped 9 bases, with 9 bases sitting between them. This chain's CDR3 is CASSFGSGPQHF. The CDR3 DNA is TGTGCCAGCAGTTTCGGCTCAGGGCCCCAGCATTTT.

The chain combines TRBV10-3 with TRBJ1-6; no reliable D call. The germline CDR1 and CDR2 sequences are ENHRY and SYGVKD. Trimming cost V 0 bases and J 9 bases, with 18 bases left between them. CDR3 length equals 17 residues. In DNA form, the CDR3 reads TGTGCCATCAGTGAGTCCGCGCTGGGGAGGGTCGGTTCACCCCTCCACTTT. Protein sequence: CAISESALGRVGSPLHF.

The V and J genes are TRBV5-4 and TRBJ2-1; 9 bases align to TRBD1. The CDR3 contains 14 residues. V shed 5 bases, J shed 8 bases, and the junction held 8 bases outside the gene matches. Germline loops: CDR1 SGHNT, CDR2 YYREEE (reference sequence). CDR3 residues: CASRRDRAGDEQFF. CDR3 DNA: TGTGCCAGCAGGAGGGACAGGGCAGGCGATGAGCAGTTCTTC.

The chain combines TRBV30 with TRBJ1-3; D not certain. Trimming left V 0 bases short and J 1 base short, with 10 bases between. Per the germline V gene, CDR1 is GTSNPN and CDR2 is SVGIG (reference sequence). The CDR3 runs 15 residues. DNA of the CDR3: TGTGCCTGGAGTGTGGTAGCGGGTTCTGGAAACACCATATATTTT. Translating gives CAWSVVAGSGNTIYF.

With respect to this clone: The junction shows a germline mismatch at one end, possibly a read error. The chain carries TRBV4-1 and TRBJ1-5; D gene unclear. Germline V lookup: CDR1 MGHRA, CDR2 YSYEKL. This CDR3 region has 14 residues. The CDR3 sequence: CASSQEAGNQPQHF. CDR3 sequence (DNA): TGCGCCAGCAGCCAAGAGGCAGGCAACCAGCCCCAGCATTTT.

The chain is built from TRBV29-1 and TRBJ1-1; D is possibly TRBD1 (5 bases). Germline V CDR1 and CDR2: SQVTM, ANQGSEA. Between the trimmed V and J ends, which lost 6 bases and 5 bases, there was a span of 16 bases. The CDR3 extends over 13 amino acids. The CDR3 reads CSVGTGVGTEAFF. CDR3 nucleotides: TGCAGCGTGGGGACGGGGGTAGGAACTGAAGCTTTCTTT.

The chain has TRBV5-5 and TRBJ2-2; 7 bases are shared with TRBD1. CDR1 is SGHKS, CDR2 YYEKEE, per germline (reference sequence). Trimming cost V 3 bases and J 3 bases; bases outside gene matches: 8. The CDR3 is 16 residues long. Here the CDR3 reads CASSSTGTVDTGELFF. The CDR3 DNA sequence: TGTGCCAGCAGCTCTACCGGGACAGTCGACACCGGGGAGCTGTTTTTT.

V usage is TRBV30 and J usage is TRBJ2-1, with D maybe TRBD1 (6 bases). Germline V gene sequence: CDR1 GTSNPN, CDR2 SVGIG (reference sequence). V shed 1 base and J shed 10 bases, with 14 bases lying between them. The CDR3 totals 13 residues. The chain's CDR3 is CAWSDREEGEQFF. The DNA for the CDR3 is TGTGCCTGGAGTGACAGGGAAGAGGGAGAGCAGTTCTTC.

The chain combines TRBV15 with TRBJ1-1; 7 bases agree with TRBD1. Germline V CDR1 and CDR2: LNHNV, YYDKDF (reference sequence). The V segment lost 1 base and the J segment 1 base; nucleotides outside the gene matches: 6. The CDR3 is 16 amino acids. Here the CDR3 reads CATSRGMGQPNTEAFF. DNA of the CDR3: TGTGCCACCAGCAGAGGGATGGGACAGCCGAACACTGAAGCTTTCTTT.

V and J are TRBV11-3 and TRBJ2-5; 7 nucleotides match TRBD1. The V and J ends lost 5 bases and 2 bases, in that order; junction bases with no gene match: 2. This CDR3 comprises 13 residues. Germline V gene lookup returns CDR1 SGHNT and CDR2 YENEEA. CDR3 loop: CASSTGAQETQYF. The CDR3 DNA is TGTGCCAGCAGCACAGGGGCTCAAGAGACCCAGTACTTC.